This is a list of T cell receptor beta chains from one sample in a study of long-term antiretroviral therapy in people with HIV. TCRdb keeps only in-frame clones here, not all; method: immunoSEQ multiplex PCR. The sample has 21,000 or so clones; about 80% are singletons. The sequences come from unsorted PBMCs, collected 0.5 years after starting antiretroviral therapy. These receptor sequences come from a man younger than 30 with HIV. Both conserved end residues are part of each CDR3. The D gene is left open where the match is weak. Size values are once, few and many counts, or a class for expanded clones, and some rows have none.

v_gene,abundance,d_gene,j_gene,CDR3nt,CDR3aa
TRBV19,-,-,TRBJ1-3,TGTGCCAGTAGTAGACAGCCGAGAAACACCATATATTTT,CASSRQPRNTIYF
TRBV27,-,TRBD1,TRBJ1-2,TGTGCCAGCAGGACGGGACAGGCCTTCTATGGCTACACCTTC,CASRTGQAFYGYTF
TRBV2,-,-,TRBJ1-4,TGTGCCAGCAGTCAACAGGGCCAAACTAATGAAAAACTGTTTTTT,CASSQQGQTNEKLFF
TRBV28,-,-,TRBJ1-5,TGTGCCAGCACCCCAGAGTATAGCAATCAGCCCCAGCATTTT,CASTPEYSNQPQHF
TRBV2,-,-,TRBJ2-4,TGTGCCAGCAGTCAGGGGCGGCAAAACATTCAGTACTTC,CASSQGRQNIQYF
TRBV27,-,-,TRBJ1-4,TGTGCCAGCAGTTTAGCAGGGGTGGGCGAAAAACTGTTTTTT,CASSLAGVGEKLFF
TRBV5-1,-,-,TRBJ1-1,TGCGCCAGCAGCCAATCTACTCTGAACACTGAAGCTTTCTTT,CASSQSTLNTEAFF
TRBV28,once,TRBD1,TRBJ1-5,TGTGCCAGCAGTTTCCGGGACAGAGTCAATCAGCCCCAGCATTTT,CASSFRDRVNQPQHF
TRBV7-9,-,-,TRBJ2-7,TGTGCCAGCTCAAGGGGTATCCACGAGCAGTACTTC,CASSRGIHEQYF
TRBV7-3,-,TRBD2,TRBJ2-1,TGTGCCAGCAGCTCCAGCGGGAGAACTTACAATGAGCAGTTCTTC,CASSSSGRTYNEQFF
TRBV19,-,TRBD1,TRBJ2-1,TGTGCCAGTAGTATAGGACAGGGCAATGAGCAGTTCTTC,CASSIGQGNEQFF
TRBV4-3,-,-,TRBJ1-5,TGCGCCAGCAGCCAAGATTGGGCTGGGGTGGGCCAGCCCCAGCATTTT,CASSQDWAGVGQPQHF
TRBV11-2,-,-,TRBJ2-7,TGTGCCAGCAGCCGACACGGCGTTGAGCAGTACTTC,CASSRHGVEQYF
TRBV7-2,-,-,TRBJ1-1,TGTGCCAGCAGCTTTCGGCGAACAGACACTGAAGCTTTCTTT,CASSFRRTDTEAFF
TRBV5-8,-,TRBD1,TRBJ1-5,TGTGCCAGCAGCTCTACAGGGGCTAAGGGCAATCAGCCCCAGCATTTT,CASSSTGAKGNQPQHF
TRBV10-3,-,-,TRBJ1-5,TGTGCCATCGAAGCGGTTATCAATCAGCCCCAGCATTTT,CAIEAVINQPQHF
TRBV9,-,-,TRBJ1-3,TGTGCCAGCAGCTCCCTGGAGGGCCCTGGAAACACCATATATTTT,CASSSLEGPGNTIYF
TRBV27,-,TRBD2,TRBJ2-7,TGTGCCAGTGGAAGCGGGAGTCCCTACGAGCAGTACTTC,CASGSGSPYEQYF
TRBV4-2,-,-,TRBJ2-3,TGTGCCAGCAGCGTCGACTACTCCCCTAGCACAGATACGCAGTATTTT,CASSVDYSPSTDTQYF
TRBV7-9,-,-,TRBJ2-7,TGTGCCAGCAGCCGTCGACAGGATAGCTCCTACGAGCAGTACTTC,CASSRRQDSSYEQYF
TRBV7-7,-,-,TRBJ2-3,TGTGCCAGCAGCCTTAGTCTCGTCACAGATACGCAGTATTTT,CASSLSLVTDTQYF
TRBV5-1,-,TRBD2,TRBJ2-1,TGCGCCAGCAGCCCCCTGGGACTAGCGGGGACTTCGCTGACTGTAGGGAATGAGCAGTTCTTC,CASSPLGLAGTSLTVGNEQFF
TRBV7-3,-,TRBD2,TRBJ2-2,TGTGCCAGCAGCCCGAAAAACTTAGCGGGACGGGGCGACGGGGAGCTGTTTTTT,CASSPKNLAGRGDGELFF
TRBV23-1,-,-,TRBJ1-5,TGCGCCAGCGACCTCGAGGCAGGTTTTAGCAATCAGCTCCAGCATTTT,CASDLEAGFSNQLQHF
TRBV11-3,-,TRBD1,TRBJ1-1,TGTGCCAGCAGCTTGGGGGGACAGGGGGGTGAAGCTTTCTTT,CASSLGGQGGEAFF
TRBV2,few,-,TRBJ2-7,TGTGCCAGCAGTGAACTACTCCCGGTGGGCGAGCAGTACTTC,CASSELLPVGEQYF
TRBV19,-,TRBD1,TRBJ2-7,TGTGCCAGTAGTATTAACAGGGGAAGCGAGCAGTACTTC,CASSINRGSEQYF
TRBV7-3,-,-,TRBJ2-1,TGTGCCAGCAGCTCTACGGGACTTTCCTACAATGAGCAGTTCTTC,CASSSTGLSYNEQFF
TRBV19,-,-,TRBJ2-2,TGTGCCAGTACCGATACCGGGGAGCTGTTTTTT,CASTDTGELFF
TRBV4-3,once,TRBD1,TRBJ2-7,TGCGCCAGCAGCCAAGGCCGACAGGGATTTTTCGAGCAGTACTTC,CASSQGRQGFFEQYF
TRBV19,medium-sized,TRBD1,TRBJ2-7,TGTGCCAGTAGTTTCCAGGGGGCTTCGCGATACGAGCAGTACTTC,CASSFQGASRYEQYF
TRBV9,few,TRBD1,TRBJ1-6,TGTGCCAGCAGTGGGGACAGCGGGCGTAATTCACCCCTCCACTTT,CASSGDSGRNSPLHF